Shown below are 12 T cell receptor beta chains from a single sample sequenced in a study of identical twins. TCRdb ran MiXCR on the 5' RACE reads and lists one entry per CDR3 protein. The table shows around 960,000 distinct CDR3 sequences, with 12% occurring only once. This sample was also put to use in a study of yellow fever vaccine responses in identical twins.

Sequences were obtained from PBMCs. The origin of the receptors is a woman aged 18-29 years in good health.

At least ten counts were recorded for this clonotype. The rearrangement joins TRBV5-1 to TRBJ2-7; D is undetermined. V was shortened by 0 bases and J by 3 bases, with 10 bases between the two germline ends. Germline CDR1 and CDR2: SGHRS and YFSETQ. The CDR3 has 14 amino acids. CDR3 protein: CASSLAVGNYEQYF. CDR3 DNA: TGCGCCAGCAGCTTGGCGGTGGGTAACTACGAGCAGTACTTC.

This clonotype was observed a few times. This chain uses TRBV4-1 with TRBJ2-1; 7 nucleotides align to TRBD2. Trimming took 1 base from V and 3 from J; bases not matched to a gene: 3. The V gene's germline CDR1 is MGHRA and CDR2 YSYEKL. There are 15 residues in the CDR3. CDR3 in amino acids: CASSQASGNYNEQFF. The CDR3 DNA is TGCGCCAGCAGCCAAGCTAGCGGCAACTACAATGAGCAGTTCTTC.

In this sample, this clonotype turned up many times. The chain couples TRBV3-1 to TRBJ2-3; D is ambiguous. CDR1 and CDR2 from the germline V gene are LGHDT and YNNKEL (reference sequence). Trimming took 0 bases from V and 6 from J, leaving 7 bases between them. This CDR3 has 13 amino acids. The CDR3 sequence: CASSQDLWDTQYF. The CDR3, as DNA: TGTGCCAGCAGCCAAGATCTGTGGGATACGCAGTATTTT.

V and J are TRBV7-9 and TRBJ2-4, with a weak D call TRBD2 (5 bases). Trimming shortened V by 7 bases and J by 7 bases, and 11 bases separated the two germline ends. The CDR3 totals 12 residues. Germline V lookup: CDR1 SEHNR, CDR2 FQNEAQ (reference sequence). CDR3 in DNA: TGTGCCAGCACGGACTGGAATAACATTCAGTACTTC. Translation: CASTDWNNIQYF.

A word on this clonotype: A read error may account for a junction end that differs from germline. The chain recombines TRBV20-1 with TRBJ2-7; TRBD2 aligns across 11 bases. The germline gives CDR1 DFQATT, CDR2 SNEGSKA (reference sequence). This CDR3 is built from 16 residues. Here the CDR3 reads CCARGLAEIDSYEQYF. DNA of the CDR3: TGCTGTGCTCGGGGACTAGCGGAAATAGACTCCTACGAGCAGTACTTC.

The V gene is TRBV7-2, the J gene TRBJ2-7, with D uncertain. Deletions cut 0 bases from V and 3 bases from J, with 12 bases between. Germline assignment: CDR1 SGHTA and CDR2 FQGNSA. The CDR3 consists of 15 residues. CDR3 sequence reads: CASSLAKENNYEQYF. Here the CDR3 DNA reads TGTGCCAGCAGCTTAGCTAAGGAGAACAACTACGAGCAGTACTTC.

The V and J genes are TRBV20-1 and TRBJ2-1, with TRBD2 as a possible D gene (6 bases). CDR3 length: 13 residues. Looked up from germline, CDR1 is DFQATT and CDR2 is SNEGSKA (reference sequence). Here the CDR3 reads CSPRAGSHYEQFF. In nucleotides, the CDR3 is TGCAGCCCGAGGGCGGGATCTCATTATGAGCAGTTCTTC.

This chain links TRBV12-3 or TRBV12-4 with TRBJ2-1; TRBD2 matches at 11 bases. CDR3 size: 16 residues. After removal of 6 bases from V and 4 bases from J, the junction contained 8 bases not matched to a gene. DNA for the CDR3: TGTGCCAGCAGCACATATAGCGGGAGGGGTTACAATGAGCAGTTCTTC. Translated, it gives CASSTYSGRGYNEQFF.

V usage is TRBV25-1 and J usage is TRBJ2-1; 11 positions match TRBD2. CDR1 is MGHDK, CDR2 SYGVNS, per germline. V was pared by 2 bases and J by 7 bases, with 7 bases of the junction left unmatched. CDR3 length: 16 residues. The CDR3 DNA reads as TGTGCCAGCAGTGAACCCACTAGCGGGAGAGGGAATGAGCAGTTCTTC. Its translation is CASSEPTSGRGNEQFF.

This chain uses TRBV4-2 with TRBJ2-7; D ambiguous. Trimming took off 4 bases at V and 3 bases at J, with 16 bases between the two ends. The CDR3 sequence is 15 residues long. The germline V gene encodes CDR1 LGHNA and CDR2 YNFKEQ. Here the CDR3 DNA reads TGTGCCAGCAGCCTTACCGGGTCCACGGGCTACGAGCAGTACTTC. Translated, it gives CASSLTGSTGYEQYF.

The CDR3 here is CASSLDGSLINEQFF. In DNA, the CDR3 is TGTGCCAGCAGCCTCGATGGCAGCCTGATCAATGAGCAGTTCTTC. V usage is TRBV6-4 and J usage is TRBJ2-1, with D uncertain. Germline lookup yields CDR1 MRHNA and CDR2 SNTAGT. V lost 6 bases, J lost 6 bases, and 18 bases lay in between. This CDR3 has 15 amino acids.

This chain joins TRBV20-1 and TRBJ2-7; the D gene is possibly TRBD1 (6 bases). Germline assignment: CDR1 DFQATT and CDR2 SNEGSKA (reference sequence). CDR3 length: 13 residues. V was cut by 6 bases and J by 7 bases, with 19 bases left in between. The CDR3 sequence is CSAIQAGGSEQYF. The CDR3 nucleotides are TGCAGTGCCATCCAAGCTGGGGGCTCGGAGCAGTACTTC.